Each of the 22 T cell receptor beta chains below was sequenced from the same sample in a study of Ad26.COV2.S vaccination and SARS-CoV-2 variants. Treatment in this sample: 15 to 20 received Ad26.COV2.S at low or high dose, single or two shots; roughly 5 received placebo; per-sample allocation not given. The samples date from day 63 after the first vaccine or placebo injection. The data were produced by immunoSEQ multiplex PCR, yet TCRdb's version contains in-frame clones alone and is incomplete. The sample has hundreds of thousands of clones, roughly nine tenths seen once; the top ten hold approximately 1.5%. The source was peripheral blood, collected in a trial of Ad26.COV2.S vaccine versus placebo. All receptors come from a person between 18 and 65 years old who received the Ad26.COV2.S COVID-19 vaccine or a placebo.

The chain carries TRBV5-4 and TRBJ2-1, with TRBD2 matching 8 bases. The CDR3 spans 15 residues. The germline V gene encodes CDR1 SGHNT and CDR2 YYREEE (reference sequence). V shed 0 bases, J shed 8 bases, and the junction held 7 bases outside the gene matches. The CDR3 nucleotides read TGTGCCAGCAGCTTGGGAGGACTAGCTGAAGATGAGCAGTTCTTC. This translates into CASSLGGLAEDEQFF.

The chain links TRBV7-2 to TRBJ1-5; D is ambiguous. Germline V gives CDR1 SGHTA, CDR2 FQGNSA. V dropped 5 bases and J dropped 3 bases, with 8 bases sitting between them. This CDR3 is built from 13 residues. DNA for the CDR3: TGTGCCAGCAGCCCAGGCCACAATCAGCCCCAGCATTTT. As protein: CASSPGHNQPQHF.

The chain has TRBV7-2 and TRBJ1-4; 9 bases match TRBD1. V dropped 5 bases and J dropped 6; count of bases not matched to a gene: 4. The CDR3 extends over 14 amino acids. Per germline, CDR1 SGHTA and CDR2 FQGNSA. The CDR3 region has the DNA TGTGCCAGCAGCCGTTGGACAGGGGATGAAAAACTGTTTTTT. Amino acids: CASSRWTGDEKLFF.

The chain couples TRBV29-1 to TRBJ2-2; 8 nucleotides line up with TRBD1. The V gene end was trimmed by 7 bases and the J gene end by 2 bases; junction bases not matched to a gene: 6. The CDR3 runs to 14 residues. Germline CDR1 SQVTM, CDR2 ANQGSEA. The CDR3 DNA reads TGCAGCGCAAAGACAGGGGTAAACACCGGGGAGCTGTTTTTT. Translated, it gives CSAKTGVNTGELFF.

This chain joins TRBV5-1 and TRBJ2-5, with D unresolved. This CDR3 has 14 amino acids. Germline CDR1 and CDR2: SGHRS and YFSETQ. Trimming stripped 4 bases from V and 4 bases from J, with 14 bases between. In nucleotides, the CDR3 is TGCGCCAGCAGCCCCGGGCCGCCTGGAGAGACCCAGTACTTC. Translation: CASSPGPPGETQYF.

The V gene is TRBV5-1, the J gene TRBJ2-7, with 8 positions matching TRBD2. V gave up 10 bases and J gave up 4 bases; unmatched junction bases: 4. The CDR3 contains 11 residues. Germline CDR1 and CDR2: SGHRS and YFSETQ. CDR3 DNA sequence: TGCGCCTCCCGGGGGGGGTACGAGCAGTACTTC. Residues: CASRGGYEQYF.

CDR3 region: CASSPLLETQYF. In DNA form, the CDR3 reads TGTGCCAGCAGCCCACTCCTGGAGACCCAGTACTTC. The chain uses TRBV7-9 and TRBJ2-5; no clear D. CDR1 and CDR2 from the germline V gene are SEHNR and FQNEAQ (reference sequence). Trimming pared 5 bases from V and 5 bases from J, leaving 9 bases between. This CDR3 spans 12 amino acids.

The chain has TRBV5-1 and TRBJ2-7; 8 bases map to TRBD2. V gave up 0 bases and J gave up 2 bases; unmatched junction bases: 10. Germline V gives CDR1 SGHRS, CDR2 YFSETQ. This CDR3 is 17 amino acids long. The CDR3 protein is CASSLEGVAGGAYEQYF. The CDR3 DNA reads TGCGCCAGCAGCTTGGAGGGGGTGGCGGGAGGAGCCTACGAGCAGTACTTC.

CDR3 coding DNA: TGTGCCAGCAGCTCGCGGACTAGCAGTTATCTGGATACGCAGTATTTT. Its protein product is CASSSRTSSYLDTQYF. The rearrangement uses TRBV11-2 and TRBJ2-3; TRBD2 matches at 8 bases. CDR1 and CDR2 from the germline V gene are SGHAT and FQNNGV. This CDR3 contains 16 residues. V lost 4 bases and J lost 6; bases outside the gene matches: 12.

This clone appeared a single time. This chain joins TRBV3-1 (or the pseudogene TRBV3-2) and TRBJ2-6; D perhaps matches TRBD1 (6 bases). The CDR3 contains 14 residues. CDR1 and CDR2 from the germline V gene are LGHDT and YNNKEL (reference sequence). Trimming stripped 6 bases from V and 2 bases from J, with 8 bases between. The CDR3 coding sequence is TGTGCCAGCAGACAGGGAGCTGGGGCCAACGTCCTGACTTTC. This gives the protein CASRQGAGANVLTF.

A single count supports this clone. The chain has TRBV5-1 and TRBJ2-3, with no clear D. The CDR3 length is 14 residues. Trimming cost V 1 base and J 2 bases, with 8 bases left between them. Germline CDR1 SGHRS, CDR2 YFSETQ. CDR3 in amino acids: CASSLLGVTDTQYF. CDR3 nucleotides: TGCGCCAGCAGCTTGTTGGGTGTCACAGATACGCAGTATTTT. Based on the CDR3 plus reference TRBV5-1 and TRBJ2-3, the full variable domain is KAGVTQTPRYLIKTRGQQVTLSCSPISGHRSVSWYQQTPGQGLQFLFEYFSETQRNKGNFPGRFSGRQFSNSRSEMNVSTLELGDSALYLCASSLLGVTDTQYFGPGTRLTVL.

V usage is TRBV6-2 or TRBV6-3 and J usage is TRBJ2-5; D possibly corresponds to TRBD1 (6 bases). Trimming stripped 4 bases from V and 4 bases from J, with 13 bases between. The CDR3 is made up of 14 amino acids. CDR1 is MNHEY and CDR2 is SVGEGT in the germline V gene. The DNA of the CDR3 is TGTGCCAGCAGTTTTCTGGGGGCTCGAGAGACCCAGTACTTC. This translates into CASSFLGARETQYF.

This chain connects TRBV18 to TRBJ2-1; tentative D call: TRBD2 (6 bases). The CDR3 contains 16 residues. V dropped 5 bases and J dropped 0 bases, with 14 bases sitting between them. Germline assignment: CDR1 KGHSH and CDR2 LQKENI. CDR3: CASSMEGPSSYNEQFF. The CDR3 coding sequence is TGTGCCAGCTCAATGGAGGGGCCAAGCTCCTACAATGAGCAGTTCTTC.

The gene calls are TRBV9 and TRBJ1-2, with no clear D. The CDR3 is made up of 14 amino acids. The germline CDR1 and CDR2 sequences are SGDLS and YYNGEE. V lost 0 bases and J lost 2, with 8 bases in between. DNA for the CDR3: TGTGCCAGCAGCGTAGTAGTGGCAAACTATGGCTACACCTTC. As protein: CASSVVVANYGYTF. The whole variable domain, remainder taken from reference TRBV9 and TRBJ1-2, is DSGVTQTPKHLITATGQRVTLRCSPRSGDLSVYWYQQSLDQGLQFLIQYYNGEERAKGNILERFSAQQFPDLHSELNLSSLELGDSALYFCASSVVVANYGYTFGSGTRLTVV.

The chain links TRBV5-1 to TRBJ1-5; possible D gene TRBD1, 6 bases. The V gene's germline CDR1 is SGHRS and CDR2 YFSETQ. This CDR3 region has 16 residues. V shed 0 bases and J shed 2 bases, with 12 bases lying between them. Here the CDR3 DNA reads TGCGCCAGCAGCTTGGTCTCGGGGGGCGGCAATCAGCCCCAGCATTTT. Residues: CASSLVSGGGNQPQHF.

As regards this clone: The limits of the CDR3 on the DNA are not certain, so only TCRdb's listed CDR3 is given. The chain uses TRBV5-4 and TRBJ1-2. Germline loops: CDR1 SGHNT, CDR2 YYREEE (reference sequence). The CDR3 is 15 amino acids in total, end residues counted. The CDR3 reads CASSFRAGRIYGYTF.

The chain is built from TRBV2 and TRBJ2-2; D might be TRBD1 (7 bases). The CDR3 covers 19 residues. The V end was cut by 6 bases, the J end by 2 bases, with 25 bases between. Germline assignment: CDR1 SNHLY and CDR2 FYNNEI. For the CDR3, the DNA is TGTGCCAGCAGGGGGGGCTCCGGGACAGCGCGACTTAACACCGGGGAGCTGTTTTTT. Translated: CASRGGSGTARLNTGELFF. The full variable domain, in which reference TRBV2 and TRBJ2-2 provide the parts outside the CDR3, is EPEVTQTPSHQVTQMGQEVILRCVPISNHLYFYWYRQILGQKVEFLVSFYNNEISEKSEIFDDQFSVERPDGSNFTLKIRSTKLEDSAMYFCASRGGSGTARLNTGELFFGEGSRLTVL.

The chain employs TRBV5-4 and TRBJ2-1, with D unclear. There are 14 residues in the CDR3. The V end was cut by 7 bases, the J end by 0 bases, with 11 bases between. Germline assignment: CDR1 SGHNT and CDR2 YYREEE (reference sequence). The CDR3, as DNA: TGTGCCAGCGGAAGCCCTAGCTCCTACAATGAGCAGTTCTTC. Its translation: CASGSPSSYNEQFF.

The chain uses TRBV5-6 and TRBJ2-2, with unresolved D. From germline, CDR1 is SGHDT and CDR2 YYEEEE. The V gene lost 0 bases and the J gene lost 1 base, with 7 bases spanning the gap. The CDR3 contains 15 residues. Here the CDR3 DNA reads TGTGCCAGCAGCTTGGAACTAAGGAACACCGGGGAGCTGTTTTTT. It translates to CASSLELRNTGELFF.

The chain couples TRBV10-1 to TRBJ2-2, with D unclear. CDR3 length equals 14 residues. V lost 0 bases, J lost 4 bases, and 6 bases lay in between. Germline V gene sequence: CDR1 WNHNN, CDR2 SYGVQD (reference sequence). This chain's CDR3 is CASSESVGTGELFF. In DNA form, the CDR3 reads TGCGCCAGCAGTGAGTCTGTGGGCACCGGGGAGCTGTTTTTT.

This clone was observed once. The chain is built from TRBV19 and TRBJ1-5, with D possibly TRBD1 on 5 matching bases. The CDR3 runs 14 residues. V lost 6 bases, J lost 4 bases, and 13 bases lay in between. Germline lookup yields CDR1 LNHDA and CDR2 SQIVND (reference sequence). CDR3 amino acids: CASSRGSFNQPQHF. The CDR3, as DNA: TGTGCCAGTAGCCGGGGCAGTTTTAATCAGCCCCAGCATTTT.

This rearrangement joins TRBV30 to TRBJ2-7; D is possibly TRBD2 (6 bases). The CDR3 covers 14 residues. The germline CDR1 and CDR2 sequences are GTSNPN and SVGIG (reference sequence). Trimming shortened V by 4 bases and J by 5 bases, and 18 bases separated the two germline ends. CDR3 coding DNA: TGTGCCTGGACGGACGGGAGTAACGTCCACGAGCAGTACTTC. This encodes CAWTDGSNVHEQYF. The variable domain in full, completed from reference TRBV30 and TRBJ2-7, reads SQTIHQWPATLVQPVGSPLSLECTVEGTSNPNLYWYRQAAGRGLQLLFYSVGIGQISSEVPQNLSASRPQDRQFILSSKKLLLSDSGFYLCAWTDGSNVHEQYFGPGTRLTVT.